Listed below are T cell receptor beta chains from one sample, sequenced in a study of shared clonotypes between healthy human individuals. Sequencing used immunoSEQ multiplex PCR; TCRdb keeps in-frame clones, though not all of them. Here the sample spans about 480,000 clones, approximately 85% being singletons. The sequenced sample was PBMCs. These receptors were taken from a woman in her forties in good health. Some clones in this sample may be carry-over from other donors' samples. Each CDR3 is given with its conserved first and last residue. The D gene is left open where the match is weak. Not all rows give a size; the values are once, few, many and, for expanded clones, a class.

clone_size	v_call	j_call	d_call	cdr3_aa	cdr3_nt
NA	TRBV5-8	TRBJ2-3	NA	CASSGGDSPSTDTQYF	TGTGCCAGCAGCGGGGGGGACAGTCCTAGCACAGATACGCAGTATTTT
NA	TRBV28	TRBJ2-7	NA	CASRSGVYEQYF	TGTGCCAGCAGGTCGGGGGTCTACGAGCAGTACTTC
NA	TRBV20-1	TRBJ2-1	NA	CSASFRVEQFF	TGCAGTGCTAGTTTCAGGGTTGAGCAGTTCTTC
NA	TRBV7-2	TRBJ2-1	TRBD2	CASSFGGSGRSYNEQFF	TGTGCCAGCAGCTTCGGGGGTAGCGGGAGGTCCTACAATGAGCAGTTCTTC
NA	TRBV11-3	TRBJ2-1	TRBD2	CASSLGLAGVAEQFF	TGTGCCAGCAGCCTGGGACTAGCGGGAGTGGCTGAGCAGTTCTTC
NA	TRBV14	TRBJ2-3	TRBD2	CASSQDYQAGAVRTDTQYF	TGTGCCAGCAGCCAAGATTATCAGGCGGGAGCAGTGCGCACAGATACGCAGTATTTT
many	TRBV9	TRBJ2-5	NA	CASSVEAFPQETQYF	TGTGCCAGCAGCGTAGAGGCGTTCCCACAAGAGACCCAGTACTTC
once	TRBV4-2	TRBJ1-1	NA	CASSQEGGQGGENTEAFF	TGTGCCAGCAGCCAAGAGGGGGGGCAGGGTGGTGAGAACACTGAAGCTTTCTTT
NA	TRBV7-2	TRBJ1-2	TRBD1	CASNQGAENYGYTF	TGTGCCAGCAACCAGGGGGCCGAGAACTATGGCTACACCTTC
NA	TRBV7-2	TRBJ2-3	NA	CASSLSPTPTTDTQYF	TGTGCCAGCAGCCTTAGCCCCACGCCTACCACAGATACGCAGTATTTT
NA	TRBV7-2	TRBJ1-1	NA	CASSLMAANTEAFF	TGTGCCAGCAGCTTAATGGCGGCGAACACTGAAGCTTTCTTT
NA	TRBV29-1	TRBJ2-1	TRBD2	CSVGLLAGGGNEQFF	TGCAGCGTTGGTCTATTAGCGGGAGGAGGCAATGAGCAGTTCTTC
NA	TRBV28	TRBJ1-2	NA	CASSTPRAVVGYTF	TGTGCCAGCAGTACCCCCCGGGCCGTGGTAGGCTACACCTTC
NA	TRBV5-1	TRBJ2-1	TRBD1	CASSRTGAPGVNEQFF	TGCGCCAGCAGCCGGACAGGGGCCCCGGGGGTCAATGAGCAGTTCTTC
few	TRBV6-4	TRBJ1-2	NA	CASSDTPGTDYGYTF	TGTGCCAGCAGTGACACCCCCGGGACCGACTATGGCTACACCTTC
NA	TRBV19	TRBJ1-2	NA	CASNRDENYGYTF	TGTGCCAGCAACAGAGACGAAAACTATGGCTACACCTTC
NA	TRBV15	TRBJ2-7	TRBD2	CATSRVGGSFHEQYF	TGTGCCACCAGCAGAGTTGGCGGGAGCTTCCACGAGCAGTACTTC
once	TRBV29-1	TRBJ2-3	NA	CSVRGSHTDTQYF	TGCAGCGTCAGGGGTTCACACACAGATACGCAGTATTTT
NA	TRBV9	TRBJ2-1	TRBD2	CASSATSGLSDEQFF	TGTGCCAGCAGCGCGACTAGCGGGTTATCGGATGAGCAGTTCTTC
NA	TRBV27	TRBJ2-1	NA	CASMGRGNYNEQFF	TGTGCCAGCATGGGGCGGGGAAACTACAATGAGCAGTTCTTC
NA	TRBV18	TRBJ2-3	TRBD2	CASSPTSGGTDTQYF	TGTGCCAGCTCTCCAACTAGCGGGGGCACAGATACGCAGTATTTT
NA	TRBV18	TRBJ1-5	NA	CASSPIQGNQPQHF	TGTGCCAGCTCACCGATACAGGGCAATCAGCCCCAGCATTTT
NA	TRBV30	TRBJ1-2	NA	CAWEGANYGYTF	TGTGCCTGGGAGGGGGCTAACTATGGCTACACCTTC
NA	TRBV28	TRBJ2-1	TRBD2	CASSSTSGGWYNEQFF	TGTGCCAGCAGTTCCACTAGCGGTGGTTGGTACAATGAGCAGTTCTTC
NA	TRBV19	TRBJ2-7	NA	CAISRTIYAEQYF	TGTGCCATTTCTAGGACTATCTACGCTGAGCAGTACTTC
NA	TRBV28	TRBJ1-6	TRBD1	CASSSPRTGISYNSPLHF	TGTGCCAGCAGTTCCCCACGGACAGGGATCTCCTATAATTCACCCCTCCACTTT
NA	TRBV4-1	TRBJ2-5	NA	CASSQGPTGPLGETQYF	TGCGCCAGCAGCCAAGGCCCCACCGGCCCCTTGGGGGAGACCCAGTACTTC
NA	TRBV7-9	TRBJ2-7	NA	CASSLQGGPYEQYF	TGTGCCAGCAGCCTTCAGGGTGGGCCCTACGAGCAGTACTTC
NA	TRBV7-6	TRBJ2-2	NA	CASKQRAGELFF	TGTGCCAGCAAACAACGGGCCGGGGAGCTGTTTTTT
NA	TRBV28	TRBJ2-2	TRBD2	CASSFAGRAGELFF	TGTGCCAGCAGTTTCGCAGGGAGGGCCGGGGAGCTGTTTTTT
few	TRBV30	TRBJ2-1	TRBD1	CAWSKGVQGKNEQFF	TGTGCCTGGAGTAAGGGGGTACAGGGGAAGAATGAGCAGTTCTTC
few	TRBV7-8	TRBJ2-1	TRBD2	CASSRLAENEQFF	TGTGCCAGCAGCCGACTAGCCGAAAATGAGCAGTTCTTC
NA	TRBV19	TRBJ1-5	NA	CASSINEGDQPQHF	TGTGCCAGTAGTATTAATGAGGGGGATCAGCCCCAGCATTTT
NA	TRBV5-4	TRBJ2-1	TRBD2	CASSLGLAVTYNEQFF	TGTGCCAGCAGCTTAGGGCTAGCGGTTACCTACAATGAGCAGTTCTTC
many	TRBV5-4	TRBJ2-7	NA	CASSAHGGSYEQYF	TGTGCCAGCAGCGCCCATGGAGGGTCCTACGAGCAGTACTTC
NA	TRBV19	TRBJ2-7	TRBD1	CASSEGTGNYEQYF	TGTGCCAGTAGTGAGGGGACAGGGAACTACGAGCAGTACTTC
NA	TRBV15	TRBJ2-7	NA	CATSRDEDEQYF	TGTGCCACCAGCAGAGATGAGGACGAGCAGTACTTC
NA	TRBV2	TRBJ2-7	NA	CASSEARGTWGEQYF	TGTGCCAGCAGTGAAGCCAGGGGAACCTGGGGCGAGCAGTACTTC
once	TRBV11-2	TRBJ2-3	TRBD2	CASSLVAGGMTDTQYF	TGTGCCAGCAGCTTAGTGGCGGGAGGGATGACAGATACGCAGTATTTT
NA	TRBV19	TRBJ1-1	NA	CASRPHEGTGNTEAFF	TGTGCCAGTAGACCCCATGAGGGGACGGGTAACACTGAAGCTTTCTTT
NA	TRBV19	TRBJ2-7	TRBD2	CASSRSGTTYEQYF	TGTGCCAGTAGTCGTAGCGGGACCACCTACGAGCAGTACTTC
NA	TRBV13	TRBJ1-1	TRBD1	CASSSHRGAEAFF	TGTGCCAGCAGCTCCCACAGGGGAGCTGAAGCTTTCTTT
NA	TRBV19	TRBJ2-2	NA	CASSMRASGLFF	TGTGCCAGTAGTATGAGGGCGAGCGGGCTGTTTTTT
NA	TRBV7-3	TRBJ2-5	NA	CASSRDFQETQYF	TGTGCCAGCAGCCGGGACTTCCAAGAGACCCAGTACTTC
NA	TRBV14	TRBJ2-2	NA	CASSPGTGELFF	TGTGCCAGCAGCCCCGGCACCGGGGAGCTGTTTTTT
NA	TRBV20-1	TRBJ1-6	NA	CSAFKGSPLHF	TGCAGTGCTTTCAAGGGCTCACCCCTCCACTTT
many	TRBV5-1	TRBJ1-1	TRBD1	CASSFSGTGNTEAFF	TGCGCCAGCAGCTTCTCCGGGACAGGGAACACTGAAGCTTTCTTT
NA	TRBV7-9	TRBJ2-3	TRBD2	CASSFPSGVTDTQYF	TGTGCCAGCAGCTTCCCTAGCGGGGTCACAGATACGCAGTATTTT
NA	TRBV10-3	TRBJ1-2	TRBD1	CAISEPGQGVSGYTF	TGTGCCATCAGTGAGCCGGGACAGGGGGTTAGTGGCTACACCTTC
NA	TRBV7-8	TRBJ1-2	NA	CASSLGGAGGFGYGYTF	TGTGCCAGCAGCCTCGGCGGGGCGGGTGGGTTTGGTTATGGCTACACCTTC